This is a list of T cell receptor beta chains from one sample in a study of blood T cell repertoires in COVID-19. Assay: immunoSEQ multiplex PCR; the TCRdb copy retains only in-frame clones and omits some. Here the sample spans more than 250,000 clones, around 89% being singletons. The sample taken for sequencing was peripheral blood. The receptors were gathered from a young man who had recovered from COVID-19. The CDR3 runs from the conserved cysteine through the conserved F or W.

v_gene	CDR3aa
TRBV5-1	CASSSLGSSSGNTIYF
TRBV10-3	CAISEGQEADEQYF
TRBV27	CASSLWGSGGATYTQYF
TRBV7-9	CASSPNRQGEAEQFF
TRBV19	CASSSAGPGELFF
TRBV6-1	CASSDWGGEDKNIQYF
TRBV25-1	CASSANYEQYF
TRBV4-1	CASSQMGQGWTEAFF
TRBV18	CASSLRDLGTSEKLFF
TRBV27	CASSEASGRASETQYF
TRBV13	CASSLGRAGANTGELFF
TRBV23-1	CASRTTGGANTGELFF
TRBV5-1	CASSLGQGQGNEKLFF
TRBV7-2	CASSLSGGYNEQFF